The rows below give T cell receptor beta chains drawn from one sample of a study of blood T cells in healthy people across ages. TCRdb redid the calling of the 5' RACE reads with MiXCR, one entry per CDR3 protein. There are 850,000 to 1,000,000 distinct CDR3 sequences in the sample; 40% to 60% occur only once, and 13% lies in the top ten. Sample: blood. The receptors stem from a man in his thirties or forties in good health. The CDR3 runs from the conserved cysteine through the conserved F or W. Each record gives: clone size, V gene, D gene, J gene, CDR3 protein, CDR3 DNA. A D gene is named only where the DNA matches it firmly. Size tells how often a clone was seen (once, few, many) or the class of an expanded clone, and some rows leave it out.

clone_size: .
v_call: TRBV6-2/TRBV6-3
d_call: .
j_call: TRBJ1-1
cdr3_aa: CASSYSGGAPTEAFF
cdr3_nt: TGTGCCAGCAGTTACTCTGGAGGGGCGCCCACTGAAGCTTTCTTT

clone_size: .
v_call: TRBV7-9
d_call: .
j_call: TRBJ1-5
cdr3_aa: CASSLSGPGSNQPQHF
cdr3_nt: TGTGCCAGCAGCTTAAGTGGTCCCGGCTCCAATCAGCCCCAGCATTTT

clone_size: .
v_call: TRBV20-1
d_call: .
j_call: TRBJ2-3
cdr3_aa: CSAKTIPDTDTQYF
cdr3_nt: TGCAGTGCTAAGACTATCCCGGACACAGATACGCAGTATTTT

clone_size: few
v_call: TRBV6-5
d_call: TRBD1
j_call: TRBJ2-7
cdr3_aa: CASSYSRGPPTYEQYF
cdr3_nt: TGTGCCAGCAGTTACTCCAGGGGGCCTCCTACCTACGAGCAGTACTTC

clone_size: .
v_call: TRBV30
d_call: .
j_call: TRBJ1-5
cdr3_aa: CAWSVQGDQPQHF
cdr3_nt: TGTGCCTGGAGTGTACAAGGGGATCAGCCCCAGCATTTT

clone_size: .
v_call: TRBV29-1
d_call: .
j_call: TRBJ1-4
cdr3_aa: CSVDMLGEKLFF
cdr3_nt: TGCAGCGTTGACATGCTAGGGGAAAAACTGTTTTTT

clone_size: .
v_call: TRBV7-2
d_call: TRBD2
j_call: TRBJ2-2
cdr3_aa: CASSLLAGGHTGELFF
cdr3_nt: TGTGCCAGCAGCTTATTAGCGGGGGGGCACACCGGGGAGCTGTTTTTT

clone_size: many
v_call: TRBV20-1
d_call: .
j_call: TRBJ2-1
cdr3_aa: CSAAASSYNEQFF
cdr3_nt: TGCAGTGCTGCGGCTAGCAGCTACAATGAGCAGTTCTTC

clone_size: .
v_call: TRBV6-5
d_call: TRBD2
j_call: TRBJ2-1
cdr3_aa: CASSPGRGDNEQFF
cdr3_nt: TGTGCCAGCAGTCCAGGGAGGGGAGACAATGAGCAGTTCTTC

clone_size: few
v_call: TRBV11-3
d_call: .
j_call: TRBJ2-2
cdr3_aa: CASSSYSGGPGELFF
cdr3_nt: TGTGCCAGCAGCTCCTATTCGGGTGGGCCCGGGGAGCTGTTTTTT

clone_size: .
v_call: TRBV21-1
d_call: .
j_call: TRBJ2-7
cdr3_aa: CASSGQGTYNEQYF
cdr3_nt: TGTGCCAGCAGCGGACAGGGCACCTACAATGAGCAGTACTTC

clone_size: .
v_call: TRBV29-1
d_call: TRBD1
j_call: TRBJ2-3
cdr3_aa: CSVPGQALGTQYF
cdr3_nt: TGCAGCGTTCCGGGACAGGCCCTTGGTACGCAGTATTTT

clone_size: .
v_call: TRBV5-1
d_call: TRBD2
j_call: TRBJ2-7
cdr3_aa: CASSSTSGGSNEQYF
cdr3_nt: TGCGCCAGCAGCTCGACTAGCGGGGGGAGCAACGAGCAGTACTTC

clone_size: .
v_call: TRBV12-3/TRBV12-4
d_call: .
j_call: TRBJ2-5
cdr3_aa: CASSLLIETQYF
cdr3_nt: TGTGCCAGCAGTTTACTAATAGAGACCCAGTACTTC

clone_size: .
v_call: TRBV5-1
d_call: .
j_call: TRBJ1-5
cdr3_aa: CASSFSPVGDGGNQPQHF
cdr3_nt: TGCGCCAGCAGCTTTTCTCCCGTCGGGGATGGGGGCAATCAGCCCCAGCATTTT

clone_size: few
v_call: TRBV4-1
d_call: .
j_call: TRBJ2-7
cdr3_aa: CASSQEGGAAYEQYF
cdr3_nt: TGCGCCAGCAGCCAAGAAGGGGGGGCCGCCTACGAGCAGTACTTC

clone_size: few
v_call: TRBV6-5
d_call: .
j_call: TRBJ2-1
cdr3_aa: CASSYRLAEFF
cdr3_nt: TGTGCCAGCAGTTATCGGCTAGCCGAGTTCTTC

clone_size: few
v_call: TRBV5-1
d_call: .
j_call: TRBJ2-3
cdr3_aa: CASSFQTGGTQYF
cdr3_nt: TGCGCCAGCAGCTTCCAGACTGGGGGTACGCAGTATTTT

clone_size: .
v_call: TRBV28
d_call: .
j_call: TRBJ1-5
cdr3_aa: CASSLYRGPEDQPQHF
cdr3_nt: TGTGCCAGCAGTTTATACCGGGGACCAGAAGATCAGCCCCAGCATTTT

clone_size: .
v_call: TRBV7-2
d_call: .
j_call: TRBJ1-6
cdr3_aa: CASTQVGGSPLHF
cdr3_nt: TGTGCCAGCACCCAAGTTGGGGGTTCACCCCTCCACTTT

clone_size: .
v_call: TRBV7-9
d_call: TRBD1
j_call: TRBJ1-1
cdr3_aa: CASTDRGDTEAFF
cdr3_nt: TGTGCCAGCACCGACAGGGGGGACACTGAAGCTTTCTTT

clone_size: once
v_call: TRBV4-1
d_call: TRBD1
j_call: TRBJ2-5
cdr3_aa: CASSQDIRVSGQQETQYF
cdr3_nt: TGCGCCAGCAGCCAAGATATCCGCGTCTCGGGACAGCAAGAGACCCAGTACTTC

clone_size: .
v_call: TRBV5-6
d_call: TRBD2
j_call: TRBJ2-3
cdr3_aa: CASSTGLADSTDTQYF
cdr3_nt: TGTGCCAGCAGCACCGGACTAGCGGATAGCACAGATACGCAGTATTTT

clone_size: .
v_call: TRBV4-2
d_call: .
j_call: TRBJ1-2
cdr3_aa: CASSQDLEGTHYGYTF
cdr3_nt: TGTGCCAGCAGCCAGGATCTGGAAGGGACCCATTATGGCTACACCTTC